This record looks at one TCR beta chain sequence and its context. In the original analysis: Reference gene primers were amplified, and this amplification served to estimate nucleated cell counts. The table came from immunoSEQ multiplex PCR; TCRdb's copy has only in-frame clones and leaves some out. V and J calls and clone size are copied from that table; D and trimming were computed from the DNA. The top ten clones hold less than 8.5% of a sample with fewer than 150,000 clones, about 88% of them seen once. CDR1 SNHLY and CDR2 FYNNEI come from the germline V gene. With 11 bases removed from V and 9 bases from J, the gap between germline ends came to 17 bases. The CDR3 is made up of 13 amino acids. This record belongs to a study of blood T cell repertoires in COVID-19. Turning to the study itself: Acute and convalescent COVID-19 samples came from the United States, Italy and Spain. T cells, B-cell-depleted T cells, or PBMCs supplied cDNA or gDNA.

This TCR was recovered from an older woman who had recovered from COVID-19. This chain links TRBV2 with TRBJ1-6; tentative D call: TRBD1 (6 bases). What was sequenced was peripheral blood. The CDR3 reads CADARGAGSPLHF. The CDR3 DNA sequence: TGTGCCGATGCCCGGGGGGCAGGTTCACCCCTCCACTTT.